This is a list of T cell receptor beta chains from one sample in a study of blood T cell repertoires in COVID-19. Here immunoSEQ multiplex PCR was the method, and the copy in TCRdb shows in-frame clones only, minus some. Of about 59,000 clones listed, more than 70% were seen once; the top ten hold roughly 6.9%. Sequencing was performed on peripheral blood. Receptors originate from a man in his 60s with acute or convalescent COVID-19. Each CDR3 is given with its conserved first and last residue.

CDR3	J	V
CASSPRDKAFSGANVLTF	TRBJ2-6	TRBV18
CASSLAGRSGNEQFF	TRBJ2-1	TRBV7-2
CASRRSNEKLFF	TRBJ1-4	TRBV28
CASSSVQGGFEAFF	TRBJ1-1	TRBV11-2
CASSRSSGAFQETQYF	TRBJ2-5	TRBV4-2
CASSLQSYEQYF	TRBJ2-7	TRBV7-8
CASSQGSSYEQYF	TRBJ2-7	TRBV7-2
CASSFSGGTDTQYF	TRBJ2-3	TRBV7-2
CAQRGGSYNEQFF	TRBJ2-1	TRBV30
CSVEAGITDTQYF	TRBJ2-3	TRBV29-1
CASSPGGSSEKLFF	TRBJ1-4	TRBV6-5
CASSERQAFRENTEAFF	TRBJ1-1	TRBV6-1
CASTVAGVTDTQYF	TRBJ2-3	TRBV2
CASRPTGQGTDTQYF	TRBJ2-3	TRBV9
CASSPLDEQFF	TRBJ2-1	TRBV18
CASSPQTGVNQPQHF	TRBJ1-5	TRBV7-2
CASSEASHYRESPLHF	TRBJ1-6	TRBV6-1
CASSSRRDRGYEQYF	TRBJ2-7	TRBV5-8
CASSAVGDEQFF	TRBJ2-1	TRBV6-4
CASRPNRGAVSAWETQYF	TRBJ2-5	TRBV5-1
CASSVSPGGESTGELFF	TRBJ2-2	TRBV9
CASSELFTEAFF	TRBJ1-1	TRBV2